The 22 T cell receptor beta chains below were found in one sample sequenced in a study of T cells after posttransplantation cyclophosphamide. A marrow graft followed busulfan-fludarabine conditioning, with cyclophosphamide on days +3 and +4. Libraries were prepared by immunoSEQ multiplex PCR; TCRdb keeps only in-frame clonotypes and omits some of them. The sample lists 2,500 to 3,500 clones, 75% to 85% seen once, with 8.8% in the top ten. Specimen: PBMCs, collected 188 days after allogeneic stem cell transplant with posttransplant cyclophosphamide. Receptor source: a male patient between 60 and 69 years old who received an allogeneic stem cell transplant from a related donor and was CMV-positive. Some T cells may be the graft donor's.

The rearrangement joins TRBV5-4 to TRBJ2-7; D perhaps matches TRBD1 (5 bases). The V end lost 4 bases, the J end lost 2 bases, and 10 bases lay between the germline ends. There are 13 residues in the CDR3. Per germline, CDR1 SGHNT and CDR2 YYREEE (reference sequence). CDR3 residues: CASSRVGPYEQYV. The DNA for the CDR3 is TGTGCCAGCAGCCGGGTGGGGCCCTACGAGCAGTACGTC.

The chain joins TRBV5-4 to TRBJ2-1; no clear D gene. The CDR3 runs to 15 residues. V was clipped by 6 bases and J by 1 base, with 14 bases between them. Germline CDR1 is SGHNT and CDR2 is YYREEE (reference sequence). The DNA of the CDR3 is TGTGCCAGCACCCGCAGTTCGAGGTCCTACAATGAGCAGTTCTTC. This encodes CASTRSSRSYNEQFF.

The chain carries TRBV11-1 and TRBJ2-1, with 9 bases identical to TRBD2. V lost 2 bases, J lost 8 bases, and 1 base stayed unmatched. Germline V lookup: CDR1 SGHAT, CDR2 FQDESV (reference sequence). The CDR3 has 13 residues. CDR3 bases: TGTGCCAGCAGCTTACGGACTAGCGATGAGCAGTTCTTC. Protein sequence: CASSLRTSDEQFF.

This clone was found once. The chain joins TRBV5-1 to TRBJ2-3; 15 nucleotides match TRBD2. The trim removed 0 bases at V and 7 bases at J, leaving 9 bases unmatched. CDR1 SGHRS and CDR2 YFSETQ come from the germline V gene. The CDR3 covers 18 residues. The CDR3 DNA reads TGCGCCAGCAGCTTGGTAGGACTAGCGGGAGGGGAAGAGAATACGCAGTATTTT. The encoded protein is CASSLVGLAGGEENTQYF.

Points on this clone: The sample has other DNA sequences that encode this CDR3 too. The J gene is TRBJ2-7, the V gene TRBV15; TRBD2 matches at 8 bases. Germline V gene sequence: CDR1 LNHNV, CDR2 YYDKDF (reference sequence). The CDR3 consists of 15 residues. Germline trimming cut 0 bases from V and 0 bases from J; bases unmatched to any gene: 1. CDR3 region: CATSRDLAGSYEQYF. The CDR3 DNA reads TGTGCCACCAGCAGAGATCTAGCGGGCTCCTACGAGCAGTACTTC.

The CDR3 bases are TGTGCCAGCAGTTCCAGGGAAGCCACCTACGAGCAGTACTTC. This translates into CASSSREATYEQYF. V usage is TRBV2 and J usage is TRBJ2-7; D may be TRBD1 (5 bases). V dropped 5 bases and J dropped 2 bases, with 13 bases sitting between them. Germline CDR1 reads SNHLY; CDR2 reads FYNNEI. This CDR3 is built from 14 residues.

The chain uses TRBV28 and TRBJ1-1; no reliable D call. This CDR3 spans 14 amino acids. The V gene lost 3 bases and the J gene lost 1 base, with 9 bases spanning the gap. The V gene's germline CDR1 is MDHEN and CDR2 SYDVKM. The CDR3 sequence is CASSFLLSNTEAFF. CDR3 sequence (DNA): TGTGCCAGCAGTTTCCTCCTTTCGAACACTGAAGCTTTCTTT.

The rearrangement joins TRBV9 to TRBJ2-3, with a possible D match to TRBD1 (6 bases). The germline CDR1 and CDR2 sequences are SGDLS and YYNGEE. Trimming removed 5 bases at V and 2 bases at J, with 15 bases between. The CDR3 contains 15 residues. CDR3 nucleotide sequence: TGTGCCAGCAGTCTCGCACAGGGCGTCACAGATACGCAGTATTTT. The encoded protein is CASSLAQGVTDTQYF.

This chain joins TRBV6-5 and TRBJ1-2; D possibly corresponds to TRBD1 (5 bases). Trimming removed 5 bases at V and 5 bases at J, with 15 bases between. The CDR3 loop spans 14 amino acids. Germline V gene sequence: CDR1 MNHEY, CDR2 SVGAGI. The DNA of the CDR3 is TGTGCCAGCAGTCCCGGGGGAAGGGGATATGGCTACACCTTC. Encoded protein: CASSPGGRGYGYTF.

This chain links TRBV28 with TRBJ1-1; weak D call: TRBD1 (5 bases). In germline, CDR1 is MDHEN, CDR2 SYDVKM. Trimming took off 3 bases at V and 5 bases at J, with 16 bases between the two ends. CDR3 length equals 15 residues. CDR3 nucleotide sequence: TGTGCCAGCAGTTTTGCCCGGCAGGGAGGGACTGAAGCTTTCTTT. Translated: CASSFARQGGTEAFF.

The chain uses TRBV7-9 and TRBJ2-7, with 9 positions matching TRBD2. Looked up from germline, CDR1 is SEHNR and CDR2 is FQNEAQ (reference sequence). CDR3 length: 16 amino acids. The trim removed 1 base at V and 0 bases at J, leaving 4 bases unmatched. CDR3 region: CASSLGVAGASYEQYV. DNA of the CDR3: TGTGCCAGCAGCTTAGGGGTAGCGGGGGCCTCCTACGAGCAGTACGTC.

CDR3: CASSVEASGRMSDEQFF. The CDR3 DNA is TGTGCCAGCAGCGTAGAGGCTAGCGGGAGGATGAGCGATGAGCAGTTCTTC. The gene calls are TRBV9 and TRBJ2-1, with 11 bases identical to TRBD2. V gave up 0 bases and J gave up 8 bases; unmatched junction bases: 10. The CDR3 loop spans 17 amino acids. Germline V gene data show CDR1 as SGDLS and CDR2 as YYNGEE. Full variable domain (outside the CDR3, taken from reference TRBV9 and TRBJ2-1): DSGVTQTPKHLITATGQRVTLRCSPRSGDLSVYWYQQSLDQGLQFLIQYYNGEERAKGNILERFSAQQFPDLHSELNLSSLELGDSALYFCASSVEASGRMSDEQFFGPGTRLTVL.

This clone occurred a few times. V is TRBV6-5 and J is TRBJ1-2, with D perhaps TRBD1 (6 bases). V lost 8 bases and J lost 6, with 10 bases in between. The length of the CDR3 is 11 residues. Per germline, CDR1 MNHEY and CDR2 SVGAGI. The CDR3 loop is CASLGADGYTF. The DNA of the CDR3 is TGTGCCAGCCTGGGGGCGGATGGCTACACCTTC.

The chain couples TRBV29-1 to TRBJ2-1, with 10 bases identical to TRBD2. V gave up 5 bases and J gave up 12 bases; unmatched junction bases: 16. The germline CDR1 and CDR2 sequences are SQVTM and ANQGSEA. This CDR3 has 15 residues. The CDR3 bases are TGCAGCGTTCGTGGGGCCAGCGGGAGGGAATCGGGGCAGTTCTTC. Translated, it gives CSVRGASGRESGQFF.

The chain recombines TRBV6-1 with TRBJ2-1; D call uncertain. The ends were cut back, 6 bases at V and 7 bases at J, with 13 bases in the middle. The germline gives CDR1 MNHNS, CDR2 SASEGT. The CDR3 has 13 residues. CDR3 nucleotide sequence: TGTGCCAGCAGCGCCACTCCTAGGAATGAGCAGTTCTTC. This gives the protein CASSATPRNEQFF.

The chain recombines TRBV2 with TRBJ1-5; possible D gene TRBD1, 5 bases. Germline CDR1 is SNHLY and CDR2 is FYNNEI. The V end was cut by 4 bases, the J end by 0 bases, with 10 bases between. This CDR3 comprises 15 residues. CDR3: CASSAQGNSNQPQHF. CDR3 nucleotides: TGTGCCAGCAGTGCCCAGGGAAATAGCAATCAGCCCCAGCATTTT.

CDR3 in amino acids: CAISEDRGQNSPLHF. The CDR3 coding sequence is TGTGCCATCAGTGAGGACAGGGGGCAGAATTCACCCCTCCACTTT. The chain employs TRBV10-3 and TRBJ1-6, with 10 nucleotides matching TRBD1. The CDR3 covers 15 residues. V lost 2 bases, J lost 7 bases, and 2 bases stayed unmatched. The V gene's germline CDR1 is ENHRY and CDR2 SYGVKD.

The CDR3 bases are TGTGCCAGCAGTTCTGGATGGGGACAGTCCCAAGAGACCCAGTACTTC. Its protein is CASSSGWGQSQETQYF. The chain uses TRBV27 and TRBJ2-5; 7 bases line up with TRBD1. V was clipped by 4 bases and J by 1 base; unmatched bases: 9. From germline, CDR1 is MNHEY and CDR2 SMNVEV (reference sequence). This CDR3 is built from 16 residues.

This chain connects TRBV30 to TRBJ2-2; D is ambiguous. This CDR3 has 14 amino acids. CDR1 is GTSNPN and CDR2 is SVGIG in the germline V gene (reference sequence). The ends were cut back, 0 bases at V and 4 bases at J, with 9 bases in the middle. CDR3 amino acids: CAWSVQLGTGELFF. CDR3 DNA: TGTGCCTGGAGTGTACAGTTGGGCACCGGGGAGCTGTTTTTT.

The sample holds a few counts of this clone. The V call is TRBV29-1, the J call TRBJ2-7, with TRBD1 matching 9 bases. The CDR3 runs 13 residues. V shed 2 bases, J shed 6 bases, and the junction held 5 bases outside the gene matches. Germline loops: CDR1 SQVTM, CDR2 ANQGSEA. CDR3 sequence (DNA): TGCAGCGTTGAAACAGGGGGCTGGGGCGAGCAGTACTTC. Protein product: CSVETGGWGEQYF.

This clone was detected once. V gene TRBV6-5 combines with J gene TRBJ2-2, with D maybe TRBD2 (5 bases). The CDR3 runs to 13 residues. Per germline, CDR1 MNHEY and CDR2 SVGAGI. Trimming stripped 7 bases from V and 6 bases from J, with 12 bases between. The DNA for the CDR3 is TGTGCCAGCACCCTACTGGGAGCCGGGGAGCTGTTTTTT. Translated: CASTLLGAGELFF.

The CDR3 DNA reads TGTGCCAGCAGCCCCAGCTGGGACAGGCTCAACGAGCAGTACTTC. Protein product: CASSPSWDRLNEQYF. V gene TRBV7-9 combines with J gene TRBJ2-7, with TRBD1 matching 8 bases. V lost 5 bases to trimming and J lost 5 bases; unmatched junction nucleotides: 11. This CDR3 contains 15 residues. The germline gives CDR1 SEHNR, CDR2 FQNEAQ (reference sequence). Based on the CDR3 plus reference TRBV7-9 and TRBJ2-7, the full variable domain is DTGVSQNPRHKITKRGQNVTFRCDPISEHNRLYWYRQTLGQGPEFLTYFQNEAQLEKSRLLSDRFSAERPKGSFSTLEIQRTEQGDSAMYLCASSPSWDRLNEQYFGPGTRLTVT.